Below, one T cell receptor (beta chain) is given with its context. The target antigen is unknown. This sample is part of a study of early T cells in non-severe SARS-CoV-2 infection. In the study overall: Sequencing targeted bulk RNA from unsorted whole blood, leaving chains unpaired. Study results and caveats: A preference for anti-spike CD8 responses marked VDJdb matching, which missed private and CD4 specificities.

The germline V gene has CDR1 SGHRS and CDR2 YFSETQ. This CDR3 has 14 residues. The V end lost 0 bases, the J end lost 1 base, and 7 bases lay between the germline ends. Attached unique molecular identifiers marked individual cDNA molecules. TCRdb independently ran MiXCR on the 5' RACE reads; one entry per CDR3 protein. Of some 64,000 distinct CDR3 sequences detected, 11% appear once; the ten largest clones hold 1.7%. The sequenced sample was whole blood. The chain uses TRBV5-1 and TRBJ2-5, with unresolved D. This receptor was identified in an adult who was a healthcare worker with PCR-confirmed SARS-CoV-2 infection or an uninfected control (not recorded which). The CDR3 loop is CASSLGAAQETQYF. The CDR3 DNA reads TGCGCCAGCAGCTTGGGGGCAGCCCAAGAGACCCAGTACTTC.